The 6 T cell receptor beta chains presented below share a single source sample, sequenced in a study of blood T cells in healthy people across ages. It was with a sample-barcoded 5' primer and a J-beta primer mix that a second PCR of about 6 to 12 cycles was run. TCRdb re-derived calls from the 5' RACE reads in MiXCR, one entry per CDR3 protein. The sample gives 550,000 to 750,000 distinct CDR3 sequences, around 21% of which show up once; more than 3% is in the top ten. The specimen sequenced was blood. The receptors derive from a man in his 70s in good health.

This clonotype was seen only a few times. The chain uses TRBV7-2 and TRBJ2-3; D unclear. Trimming pared 5 bases from V and 2 bases from J, leaving 5 bases between. Per germline, CDR1 SGHTA and CDR2 FQGNSA. The CDR3 extends over 12 amino acids. CDR3 amino acids: CASSTYTDTQYF. The DNA of the CDR3 is TGTGCCAGCAGCACGTACACAGATACGCAGTATTTT.

There are a few counts of this clonotype. This chain uses TRBV20-1 with TRBJ2-1, with D perhaps TRBD2 (6 bases). Trimming removed 6 bases from V and 4 bases from J, with 19 bases in between. The CDR3 runs to 15 residues. Germline values: CDR1 DFQATT, CDR2 SNEGSKA (reference sequence). In nucleotides, the CDR3 is TGCAGTGCAGGCCTGGGTAGCGGAGAATACAATGAGCAGTTCTTC. Its translation is CSAGLGSGEYNEQFF.

Comment on this clonotype: A much more abundant neighbour one base away suggests this may be a read error. The chain uses TRBV29-1 and TRBJ1-2, with D unclear. The germline V gene has CDR1 SQVTM and CDR2 ANQGSEA. CDR3 size: 11 residues. The CDR3 DNA sequence: TGCAGCGTTGTAAAAAGCTATGCCTACACCTTC. Protein sequence: CSVVKSYAYTF.

This clonotype was picked up many times. This rearrangement joins TRBV4-3 to TRBJ2-1; 9 bases match TRBD2. CDR1 and CDR2 (germline): LGHNA, YSLEER. V shed 0 bases and J 2 bases; nucleotides not matched to a gene: 5. The CDR3 is made up of 17 amino acids. This CDR3 reads CASSQDDSGSPYNEQFF. CDR3 sequence (DNA): TGCGCCAGCAGCCAAGATGATAGCGGGAGTCCCTACAATGAGCAGTTCTTC.

This clonotype has a handful of counts. The V gene is TRBV18, the J gene TRBJ2-1; 11 nucleotides line up with TRBD2. V trimming: 3 bases; J trimming: 2 bases; junction bases outside the gene matches: 3. The germline CDR1 and CDR2 sequences are KGHSH and LQKENI. The CDR3 sequence is 16 residues long. The DNA of the CDR3 is TGTGCCAGCTCACCTGGGACTAGCGGAGCCTACAATGAGCAGTTCTTC. Translating it yields CASSPGTSGAYNEQFF.

The chain has TRBV2 and TRBJ2-5; possibly TRBD1 or TRBD2 for D (5 bases each). CDR3 length: 15 amino acids. Germline V gene sequence: CDR1 SNHLY, CDR2 FYNNEI. V lost 6 bases and J 3 bases, leaving 17 bases between the germline ends. CDR3 in DNA: TGTGCCAGCAGACGGCACGGGGCGCCCGAAGAGACCCAGTACTTC. It codes for CASRRHGAPEETQYF.